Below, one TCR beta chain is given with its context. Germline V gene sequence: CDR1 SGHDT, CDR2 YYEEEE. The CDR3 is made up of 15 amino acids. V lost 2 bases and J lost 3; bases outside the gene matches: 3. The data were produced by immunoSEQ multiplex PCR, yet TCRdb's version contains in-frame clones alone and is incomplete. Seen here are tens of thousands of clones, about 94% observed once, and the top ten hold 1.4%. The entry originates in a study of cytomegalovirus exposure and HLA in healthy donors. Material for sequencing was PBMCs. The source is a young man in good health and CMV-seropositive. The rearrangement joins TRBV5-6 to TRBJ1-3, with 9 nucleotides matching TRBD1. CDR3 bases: TGTGCCAGCAGCTTACAGGGGGCGCTTGGAAACACCATATATTTT. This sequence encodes CASSLQGALGNTIYF.